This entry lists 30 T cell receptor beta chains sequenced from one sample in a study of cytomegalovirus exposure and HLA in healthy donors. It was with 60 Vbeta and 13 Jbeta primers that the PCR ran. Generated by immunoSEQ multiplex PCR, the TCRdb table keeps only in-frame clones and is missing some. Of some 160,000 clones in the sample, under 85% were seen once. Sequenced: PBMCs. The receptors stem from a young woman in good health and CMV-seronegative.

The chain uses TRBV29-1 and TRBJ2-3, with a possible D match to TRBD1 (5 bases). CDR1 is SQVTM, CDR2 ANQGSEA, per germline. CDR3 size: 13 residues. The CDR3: CTLRVLSTDTQYF. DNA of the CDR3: TGCACGCTCAGGGTCTTGAGCACAGATACGCAGTATTTT.

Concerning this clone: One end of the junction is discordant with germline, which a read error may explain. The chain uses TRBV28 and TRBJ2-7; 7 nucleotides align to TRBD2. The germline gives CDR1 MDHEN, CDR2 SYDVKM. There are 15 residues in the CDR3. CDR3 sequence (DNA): TGTGCCGGCAGTTGGGTGACAGCGGGACCCTACGAGCAGTACTTC. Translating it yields CAGSWVTAGPYEQYF.

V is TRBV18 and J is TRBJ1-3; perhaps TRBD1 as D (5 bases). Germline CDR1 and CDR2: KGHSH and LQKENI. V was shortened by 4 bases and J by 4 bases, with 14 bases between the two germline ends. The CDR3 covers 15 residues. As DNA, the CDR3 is TGTGCCAGCTCACTTCGACAGACGGCGGGAAACACCATATATTTT. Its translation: CASSLRQTAGNTIYF.

CDR3 residues: CASSLGLAGGPVFF. CDR3 nucleotide sequence: TGTGCCAGCAGTCTGGGCCTAGCGGGAGGCCCGGTATTCTTC. The chain recombines TRBV25-1 with TRBJ2-1; TRBD2 aligns across 11 bases. This CDR3 comprises 14 residues. Germline trimming cut 5 bases from V and 16 bases from J; bases unmatched to any gene: 13. Germline loops: CDR1 MGHDK, CDR2 SYGVNS. Full variable domain (missing parts from reference TRBV25-1 and TRBJ2-1): EADIYQTPRYLVIGTGKKITLECSQTMGHDKMYWYQQDPGMELHLIHYSYGVNSTEKGDLSSESTVSRIRTEHFPLTLESARPSHTSQYLCASSLGLAGGPVFFGPGTRLTVL.

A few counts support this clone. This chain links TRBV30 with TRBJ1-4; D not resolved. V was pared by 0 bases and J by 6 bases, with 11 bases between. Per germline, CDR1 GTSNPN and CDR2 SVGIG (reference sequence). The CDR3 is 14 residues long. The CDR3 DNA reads TGTGCCTGGAGTGTACGAGCCGTTGATGAAAAACTGTTTTTT. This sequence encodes CAWSVRAVDEKLFF.

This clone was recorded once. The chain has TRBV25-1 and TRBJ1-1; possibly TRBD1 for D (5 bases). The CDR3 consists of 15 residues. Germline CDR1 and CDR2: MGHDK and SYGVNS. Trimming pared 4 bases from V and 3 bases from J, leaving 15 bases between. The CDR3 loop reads CASSASWGGDTEAFF. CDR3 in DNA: TGTGCCAGCAGTGCGTCCTGGGGAGGGGACACTGAAGCTTTCTTT.

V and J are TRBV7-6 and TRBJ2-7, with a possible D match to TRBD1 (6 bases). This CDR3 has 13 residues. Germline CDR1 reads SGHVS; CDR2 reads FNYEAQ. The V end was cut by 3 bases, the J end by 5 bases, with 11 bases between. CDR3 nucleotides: TGTGCCAGCAGCTTTAACAGGGCCCACGAGCAGTACTTC. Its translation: CASSFNRAHEQYF.

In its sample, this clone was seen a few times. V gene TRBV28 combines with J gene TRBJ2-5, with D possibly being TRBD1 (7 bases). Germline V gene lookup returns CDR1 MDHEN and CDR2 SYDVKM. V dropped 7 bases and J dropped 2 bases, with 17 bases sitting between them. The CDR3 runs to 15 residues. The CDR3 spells CASNLRDRPQETQYF. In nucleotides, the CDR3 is TGTGCCAGCAACTTGCGGGACAGACCGCAAGAGACCCAGTACTTC.

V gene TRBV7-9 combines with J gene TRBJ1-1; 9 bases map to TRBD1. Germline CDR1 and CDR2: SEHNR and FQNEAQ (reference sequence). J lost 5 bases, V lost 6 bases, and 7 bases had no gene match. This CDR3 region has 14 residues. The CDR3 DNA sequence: TGTGCCAGCAGGCCGGACAGGGGAGGAACTGAAGCTTTCTTT. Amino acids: CASRPDRGGTEAFF.

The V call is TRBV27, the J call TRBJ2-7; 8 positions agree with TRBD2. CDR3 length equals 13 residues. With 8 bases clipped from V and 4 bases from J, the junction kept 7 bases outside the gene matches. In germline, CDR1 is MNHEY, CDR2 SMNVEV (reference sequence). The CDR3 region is CASGLAVLYEQYF. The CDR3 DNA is TGTGCCAGCGGACTAGCCGTTCTATACGAGCAGTACTTC.

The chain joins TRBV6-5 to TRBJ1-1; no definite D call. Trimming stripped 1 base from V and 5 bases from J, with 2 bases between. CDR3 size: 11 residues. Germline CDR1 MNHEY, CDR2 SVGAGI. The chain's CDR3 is CASSYLTEAFF. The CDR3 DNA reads TGTGCCAGCAGTTACTTAACTGAAGCTTTCTTT.

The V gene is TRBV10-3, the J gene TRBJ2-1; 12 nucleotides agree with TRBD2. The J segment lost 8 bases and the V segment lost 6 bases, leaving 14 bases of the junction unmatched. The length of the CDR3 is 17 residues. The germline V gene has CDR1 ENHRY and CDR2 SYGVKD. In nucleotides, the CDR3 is TGTGCCATCAGGGGGCAGACTAGCGGGAGTAGGTACGATGAGCAGTTCTTC. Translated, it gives CAIRGQTSGSRYDEQFF.

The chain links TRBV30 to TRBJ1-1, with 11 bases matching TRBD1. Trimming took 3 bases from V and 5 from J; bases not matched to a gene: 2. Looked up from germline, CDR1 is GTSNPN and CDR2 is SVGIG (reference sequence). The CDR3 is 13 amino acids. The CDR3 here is CAWRDRGQTEAFF. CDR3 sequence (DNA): TGTGCCTGGAGGGACAGGGGGCAAACTGAAGCTTTCTTT.

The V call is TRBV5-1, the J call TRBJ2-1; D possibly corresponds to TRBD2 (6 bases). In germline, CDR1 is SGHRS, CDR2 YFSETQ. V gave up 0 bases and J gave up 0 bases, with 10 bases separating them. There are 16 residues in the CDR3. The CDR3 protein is CASSLGGLSSYNEQFF. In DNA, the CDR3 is TGCGCCAGCAGCTTGGGGGGACTTTCCTCCTACAATGAGCAGTTCTTC.

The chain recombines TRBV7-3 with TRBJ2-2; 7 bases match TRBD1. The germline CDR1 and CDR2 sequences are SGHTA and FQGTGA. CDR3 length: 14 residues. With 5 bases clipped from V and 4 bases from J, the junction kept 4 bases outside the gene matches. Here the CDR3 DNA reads TGTGCCAGCAGCCGGGACAGCGTCACCGGGGAGCTGTTTTTT. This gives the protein CASSRDSVTGELFF.

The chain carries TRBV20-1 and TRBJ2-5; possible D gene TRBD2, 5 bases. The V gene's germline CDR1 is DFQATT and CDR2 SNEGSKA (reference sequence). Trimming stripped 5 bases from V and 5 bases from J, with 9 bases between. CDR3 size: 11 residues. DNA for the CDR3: TGCAGTGCTGCCTCGGGGGAGACCCAGTACTTC. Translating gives CSAASGETQYF.

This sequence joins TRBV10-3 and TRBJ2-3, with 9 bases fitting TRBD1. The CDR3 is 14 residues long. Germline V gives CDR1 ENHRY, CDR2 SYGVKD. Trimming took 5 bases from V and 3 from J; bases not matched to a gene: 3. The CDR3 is CAISRDRATDTQYF. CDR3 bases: TGTGCCATCAGTCGGGACAGGGCTACAGATACGCAGTATTTT.

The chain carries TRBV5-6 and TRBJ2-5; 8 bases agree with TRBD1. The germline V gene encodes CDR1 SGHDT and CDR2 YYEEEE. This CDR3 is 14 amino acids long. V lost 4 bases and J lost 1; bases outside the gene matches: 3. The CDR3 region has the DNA TGTGCCAGCAGCATCGGACAGGGCCAAGAGACCCAGTACTTC. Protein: CASSIGQGQETQYF.

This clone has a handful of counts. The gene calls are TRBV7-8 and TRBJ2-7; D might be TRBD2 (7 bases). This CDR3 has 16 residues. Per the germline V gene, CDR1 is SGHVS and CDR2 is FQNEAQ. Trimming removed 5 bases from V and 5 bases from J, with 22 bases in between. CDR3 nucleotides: TGTGCCAGCAGCCCCTACGTCGGGGGGCGGGATAACGAGCAGTACTTC. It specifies CASSPYVGGRDNEQYF.

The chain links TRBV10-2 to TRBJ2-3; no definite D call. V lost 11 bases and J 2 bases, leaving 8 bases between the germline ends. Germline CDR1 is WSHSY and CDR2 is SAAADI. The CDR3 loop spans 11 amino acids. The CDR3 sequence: CAVRITDTQYF. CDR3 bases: TGCGCCGTGAGAATCACAGATACGCAGTATTTT.

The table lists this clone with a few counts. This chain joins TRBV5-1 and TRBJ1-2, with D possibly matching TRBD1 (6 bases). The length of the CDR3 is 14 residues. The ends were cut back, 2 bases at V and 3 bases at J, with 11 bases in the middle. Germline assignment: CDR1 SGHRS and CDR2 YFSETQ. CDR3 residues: CASSLGQTDYGYTF. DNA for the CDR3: TGCGCCAGCAGCTTAGGACAGACCGACTATGGCTACACCTTC.

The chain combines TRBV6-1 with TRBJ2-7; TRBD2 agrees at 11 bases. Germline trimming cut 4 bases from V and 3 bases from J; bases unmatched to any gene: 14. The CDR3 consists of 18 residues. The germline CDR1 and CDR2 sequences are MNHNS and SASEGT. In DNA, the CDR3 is TGTGCCAGCAGTGCCAGGGGTCGGGCTAGCGGGAGGAACTACGAGCAGTACTTC. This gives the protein CASSARGRASGRNYEQYF.

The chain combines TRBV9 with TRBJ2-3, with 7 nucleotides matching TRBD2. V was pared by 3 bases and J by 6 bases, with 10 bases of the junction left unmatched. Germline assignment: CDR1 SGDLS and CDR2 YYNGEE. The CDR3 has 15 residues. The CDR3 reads CASSASLAEEDTQYF. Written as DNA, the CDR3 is TGTGCCAGCAGCGCCAGCCTAGCGGAGGAGGATACGCAGTATTTT.

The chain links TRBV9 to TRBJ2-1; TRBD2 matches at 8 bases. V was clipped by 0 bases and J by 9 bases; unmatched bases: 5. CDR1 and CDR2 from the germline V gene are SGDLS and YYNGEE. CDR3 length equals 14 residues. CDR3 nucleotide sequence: TGTGCCAGCAGCGTAGCGGGGACTAGGGGTGAGCAGTTCTTC. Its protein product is CASSVAGTRGEQFF.

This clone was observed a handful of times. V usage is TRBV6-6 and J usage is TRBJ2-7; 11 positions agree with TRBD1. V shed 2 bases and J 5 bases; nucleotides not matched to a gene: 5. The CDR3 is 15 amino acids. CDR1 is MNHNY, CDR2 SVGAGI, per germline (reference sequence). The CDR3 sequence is CASSYPGQGDHEQYF. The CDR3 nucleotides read TGTGCCAGCAGTTACCCGGGACAGGGGGACCACGAGCAGTACTTC.

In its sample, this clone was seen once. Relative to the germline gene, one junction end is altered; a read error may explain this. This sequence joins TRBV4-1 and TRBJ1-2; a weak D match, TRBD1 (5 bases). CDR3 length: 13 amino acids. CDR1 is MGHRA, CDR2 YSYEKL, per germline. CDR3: CASSQAGRYGYPF. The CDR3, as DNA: TGCGCCAGCAGCCAGGCAGGGAGGTATGGCTACCCCTTC.

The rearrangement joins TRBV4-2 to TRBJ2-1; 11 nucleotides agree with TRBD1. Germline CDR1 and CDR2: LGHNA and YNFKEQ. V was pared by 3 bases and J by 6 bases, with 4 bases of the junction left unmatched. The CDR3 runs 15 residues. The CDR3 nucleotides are TGTGCCAGCAGCCACAGTGGGACAGGGGGCAATGAGCAGTTCTTC. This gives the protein CASSHSGTGGNEQFF.

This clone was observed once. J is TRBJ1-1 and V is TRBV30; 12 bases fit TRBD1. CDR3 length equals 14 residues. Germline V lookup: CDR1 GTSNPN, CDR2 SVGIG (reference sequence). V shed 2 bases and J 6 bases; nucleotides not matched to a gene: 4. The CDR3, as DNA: TGTGCCTGGAGTTTGGGACAGGGGGCGGCTGAAGCTTTCTTT. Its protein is CAWSLGQGAAEAFF.

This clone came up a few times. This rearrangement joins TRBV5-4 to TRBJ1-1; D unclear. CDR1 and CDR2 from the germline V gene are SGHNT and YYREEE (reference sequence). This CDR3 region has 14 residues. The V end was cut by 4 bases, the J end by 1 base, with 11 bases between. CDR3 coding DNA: TGTGCCAGCAGCCAAGAGTACGGGAACACTGAAGCTTTCTTT. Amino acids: CASSQEYGNTEAFF.

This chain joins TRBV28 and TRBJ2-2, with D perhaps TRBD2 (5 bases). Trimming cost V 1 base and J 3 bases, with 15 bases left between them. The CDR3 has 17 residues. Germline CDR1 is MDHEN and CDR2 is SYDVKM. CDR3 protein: CASSLSLVASDTGELFF. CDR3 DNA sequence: TGTGCCAGCAGTTTATCGTTAGTAGCGTCTGACACCGGGGAGCTGTTTTTT.